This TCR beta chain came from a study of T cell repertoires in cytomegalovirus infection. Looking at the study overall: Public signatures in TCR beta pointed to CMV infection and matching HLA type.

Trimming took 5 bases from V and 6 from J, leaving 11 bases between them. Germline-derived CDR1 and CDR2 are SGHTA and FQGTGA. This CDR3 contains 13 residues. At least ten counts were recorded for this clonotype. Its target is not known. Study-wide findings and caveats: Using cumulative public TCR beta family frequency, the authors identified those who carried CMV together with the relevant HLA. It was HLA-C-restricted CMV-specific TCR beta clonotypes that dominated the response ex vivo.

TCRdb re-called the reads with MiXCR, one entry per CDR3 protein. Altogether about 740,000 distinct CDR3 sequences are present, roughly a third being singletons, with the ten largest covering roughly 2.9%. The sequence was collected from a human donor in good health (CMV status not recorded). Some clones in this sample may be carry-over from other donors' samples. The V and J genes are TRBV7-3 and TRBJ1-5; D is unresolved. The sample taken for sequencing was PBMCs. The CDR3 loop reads CASSLYEGQPQHF. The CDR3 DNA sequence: TGTGCCAGCAGCCTCTATGAGGGTCAGCCCCAGCATTTT.